The rows below give T cell receptor beta chains drawn from one sample of a study of immune heterogeneity within non-small cell lung tumors. Via MiXCR, TCRdb re-called the multiplex PCR reads, giving one row per CDR3 protein. The sample records under 25,000 distinct CDR3 sequences, 28% being singletons. Sequencing used lung tumor tissue. All receptors derive from a man aged 35-49 years with non-small cell lung cancer. The CDR3 runs from the conserved cysteine through the conserved F or W. The order of the fields is V gene, D gene, J gene, clone size, CDR3 DNA, CDR3 protein. The D gene is left open where the match is weak. The size of a clone is reported for some rows only, either as once, few or many, or as a class for expanded clones.

V: TRBV27; D: .; J: TRBJ2-7; size: medium-sized; DNA: TGTGCCAGCAGATACAGGTACTACGGGGAGCAGTACTTC; CDR3: CASRYRYYGEQYF
V: TRBV29-1; D: TRBD2; J: TRBJ2-1; size: .; DNA: TGCAGCGTTACCCTTTTGGCGGGAGGGACTATCGATGAGCAGTTCTTC; CDR3: CSVTLLAGGTIDEQFF
V: TRBV15; D: .; J: TRBJ2-3; size: few; DNA: TGTGCCACCAGCAGGTACAGAGCAGGGGGGTACACAGATACGCAGTATTTT; CDR3: CATSRYRAGGYTDTQYF
V: TRBV6-5; D: TRBD2; J: TRBJ2-7; size: medium-sized; DNA: TGTGCCAGCAGTTACTCGAGAACGGGAGGGCGTTCCTACGAGCAGTACTTC; CDR3: CASSYSRTGGRSYEQYF
V: TRBV4-1; D: TRBD2; J: TRBJ2-7; size: many; DNA: TGCGCCAGCAGCCAAGCCGATAGCGGGTCCCACGAGCAGTACTTC; CDR3: CASSQADSGSHEQYF
V: TRBV6-1; D: TRBD2; J: TRBJ2-7; size: medium-sized; DNA: TGTGCCAGCAGGGAAAAGCGGGAGTATTATGGCTACGAGCAGTACTTC; CDR3: CASREKREYYGYEQYF
V: TRBV19; D: .; J: TRBJ2-4; size: .; DNA: TGTGCCAGTAGTGAAGCAGGAGCCAAAAACATTCAGTACTTC; CDR3: CASSEAGAKNIQYF
V: TRBV30; D: .; J: TRBJ2-7; size: .; DNA: TGTGCCTGGAGTCCTCAAGGAGTGTTATCCTACAAGCAGTACTTC; CDR3: CAWSPQGVLSYKQYF
V: TRBV7-2; D: .; J: TRBJ2-7; size: many; DNA: TGTGCCAGCAGCTTAGGCATGAGCTCCTACGAGCAGTACTTC; CDR3: CASSLGMSSYEQYF
V: TRBV12-3/TRBV12-4; D: .; J: TRBJ1-1; size: many; DNA: TGTGCCAGCAGTTTCGAGGGATCTGTTGAAGCTTTCTTT; CDR3: CASSFEGSVEAFF
V: TRBV4-1; D: TRBD1; J: TRBJ2-7; size: few; DNA: TGCGCCAGCAGCCAAGGAGGACAGGGGGACTACGAGCAGTACTTC; CDR3: CASSQGGQGDYEQYF
V: TRBV24-1; D: .; J: TRBJ2-5; size: .; DNA: TGTGCCACCAGTGGCGCTGGGGCAACCTCACAAGAGACCCAGTACTTC; CDR3: CATSGAGATSQETQYF
V: TRBV29-1; D: .; J: TRBJ2-7; size: many; DNA: TGCAGCGTTGAAGAAAATCCAGAAACCTACGAGCAGTACTTC; CDR3: CSVEENPETYEQYF
V: TRBV5-1; D: TRBD1; J: TRBJ2-3; size: .; DNA: TGCGCCAGCAGCCCTAGTACAGGGGGCGCCTGGACAGATACGCAGTATTTT; CDR3: CASSPSTGGAWTDTQYF
V: TRBV12-3/TRBV12-4; D: TRBD1; J: TRBJ1-1; size: few; DNA: TGTGCCAGCAGTTCGGGACAGACAAGTGCTGAAGCTTTCTTT; CDR3: CASSSGQTSAEAFF
V: TRBV5-1; D: .; J: TRBJ2-5; size: few; DNA: TGCGCCAGCAGCTTGGCTACTCAAGAGACCCAGTACTTC; CDR3: CASSLATQETQYF
V: TRBV20-1; D: .; J: TRBJ1-1; size: few; DNA: TGCAGTGCCCCGGGGGAAGCGCCTACTGAAGCTTTCTTT; CDR3: CSAPGEAPTEAFF
V: TRBV3-1; D: .; J: TRBJ2-1; size: few; DNA: TGTGCCAGCAGCCCTTCAAGGATCATCCTCAATGAGCAGTTCTTC; CDR3: CASSPSRIILNEQFF
V: TRBV11-3; D: TRBD2; J: TRBJ2-7; size: many; DNA: TGTGCCAGCAGCCCGGCCGGGACTATCTCCTACGAGCAGTACTTC; CDR3: CASSPAGTISYEQYF
V: TRBV11-3; D: .; J: TRBJ1-1; size: .; DNA: TGTGCCAGCAGCTTAGGGGGAGGCGGTATTGAAGCTTTCTTT; CDR3: CASSLGGGGIEAFF
V: TRBV11-3; D: .; J: TRBJ2-2; size: many; DNA: TGTGCCAGCAACGAGGCCGGCGGGGAGCTGTTTTTT; CDR3: CASNEAGGELFF
V: TRBV2; D: TRBD1; J: TRBJ1-4; size: .; DNA: TGTGCCAGCAGTTCTCGACCCGGGACAGCTAATGAAAAACTGTTTTTT; CDR3: CASSSRPGTANEKLFF
V: TRBV12-5; D: TRBD1; J: TRBJ2-3; size: .; DNA: TGTGCTATTGGGTCCGGGACAGGGGAAGCAGACACGCAGTATTTT; CDR3: CAIGSGTGEADTQYF
V: TRBV2; D: TRBD2; J: TRBJ2-2; size: .; DNA: TGTGCCAGCAGCGTCGGACTAGCGGGAGGTCACAATCCCGTGGAGCTGTTTTTT; CDR3: CASSVGLAGGHNPVELFF
V: TRBV6-2/TRBV6-3; D: .; J: TRBJ2-7; size: many; DNA: TGTGCCAGCAGTTACTTGGAGGGCTACTACGAGCAGTACTTC; CDR3: CASSYLEGYYEQYF
V: TRBV29-1; D: .; J: TRBJ2-2; size: .; DNA: TGCAGCGTTGAGAGCACCGGGGAGCTGTTTTTT; CDR3: CSVESTGELFF
V: TRBV12-3/TRBV12-4; D: TRBD2; J: TRBJ2-3; size: many; DNA: TGTGCCAGCAGTTTGGCGGGAGGACGCACAGATACGCAGTATTTT; CDR3: CASSLAGGRTDTQYF
V: TRBV20-1; D: .; J: TRBJ1-5; size: medium-sized; DNA: TGCAGTGCTAGAACCTCTGGTCAGCCCCAGCATTTT; CDR3: CSARTSGQPQHF
V: TRBV20-1; D: TRBD2; J: TRBJ2-5; size: .; DNA: TGCAGTGCTAGGCAAGCGGGAGGGCCGGGGACCCAGTACTTC; CDR3: CSARQAGGPGTQYF
V: TRBV30; D: TRBD1; J: TRBJ2-2; size: .; DNA: TGTGCCTGGAGAGGGACAGGGTTCACCGGGGAGCTGTTTTTT; CDR3: CAWRGTGFTGELFF
V: TRBV5-1; D: TRBD1; J: TRBJ2-6; size: .; DNA: TGCGCCAGCAGCGCCCGACAGGGTGCTGGGGCCAACGTCCTGACTTTC; CDR3: CASSARQGAGANVLTF
V: TRBV18; D: .; J: TRBJ1-5; size: few; DNA: TGTGCCAGCTCAGCACGGGGGGTTTCCAATCAGCCCCAGCATTTT; CDR3: CASSARGVSNQPQHF
V: TRBV29-1; D: .; J: TRBJ2-1; size: once; DNA: TGCAGCGTTAAAGGGCTATCCTACAATGAGCAGTTCTTC; CDR3: CSVKGLSYNEQFF
V: TRBV24-1; D: .; J: TRBJ2-5; size: few; DNA: TGTGCCACCAGTGACGGGAGCTTGGAGACCCAGTACTTC; CDR3: CATSDGSLETQYF
V: TRBV7-7; D: TRBD2; J: TRBJ2-3; size: few; DNA: TGTGCTAGCAGCTTCTTAGCGGGAGGTATCGATACGCAGTATTTT; CDR3: CASSFLAGGIDTQYF
V: TRBV7-6; D: .; J: TRBJ2-1; size: few; DNA: TGTGCCAGCAGCTTAGACCGGCAGGGCGAGCAGTTCTTC; CDR3: CASSLDRQGEQFF
V: TRBV7-9; D: .; J: TRBJ2-7; size: few; DNA: TGTGCCAGCAGCTCCTGGGTTGGGGGACAATACTCCTACGAGCAGTACTTC; CDR3: CASSSWVGGQYSYEQYF
V: TRBV28; D: .; J: TRBJ1-2; size: medium-sized; DNA: TGTGCCAGCACGAGGGGGAGGGGATATGGCTACACCTTC; CDR3: CASTRGRGYGYTF
V: TRBV20-1; D: .; J: TRBJ1-1; size: medium-sized; DNA: TGCAGTGCATCGCCTACAGGAAACACTGAAGCTTTCTTT; CDR3: CSASPTGNTEAFF
V: TRBV9; D: .; J: TRBJ2-7; size: few; DNA: TGTGCCAGCAGCCCAGGAGAGGGAGTTGTCTACGAGCAGTACTTC; CDR3: CASSPGEGVVYEQYF
V: TRBV9; D: TRBD1; J: TRBJ2-5; size: .; DNA: TGTGCCAGCAGCTACGGACAGGGACAAGTAGAGACCCAGTACTTC; CDR3: CASSYGQGQVETQYF
V: TRBV18; D: .; J: TRBJ2-3; size: .; DNA: TGTGCCAGCTCACCACCCGGGCGGGGGCGTCTTACAGATACGCAGTATTTT; CDR3: CASSPPGRGRLTDTQYF
V: TRBV20-1; D: TRBD2; J: TRBJ2-7; size: medium-sized; DNA: TGCAGTGCTAGAGATCCCTTGGGAGCGGCGGGAGAAGTTGGCGAGCAGTACTTC; CDR3: CSARDPLGAAGEVGEQYF
V: TRBV20-1; D: TRBD2; J: TRBJ2-7; size: .; DNA: TGCAGTGCCAACATAGGGACTAGCGGACATGGCAGTTCCTACGAGCAGTACTTC; CDR3: CSANIGTSGHGSSYEQYF
V: TRBV19; D: TRBD1; J: TRBJ2-1; size: many; DNA: TGTGCCAGTAGTATTGGGACAGGAGCCTACAATGAGCAGTTCTTC; CDR3: CASSIGTGAYNEQFF
V: TRBV6-6; D: .; J: TRBJ1-2; size: many; DNA: TGTGCCAGCAGTTACTCGATAGATTCTAACTATGGCTACACCTTC; CDR3: CASSYSIDSNYGYTF
V: TRBV20-1; D: .; J: TRBJ1-2; size: .; DNA: TGCAGTGCTAGAGCTGATTGTGGCTACACCTTC; CDR3: CSARADCGYTF
V: TRBV12-3/TRBV12-4; D: TRBD2; J: TRBJ2-7; size: many; DNA: TGTGCCAGCAGTAACGCCGGGACTAGCGGAAACTACGAGCAGTACTTC; CDR3: CASSNAGTSGNYEQYF
V: TRBV3-1; D: .; J: TRBJ1-1; size: few; DNA: TGTGCCAGCAGCCAAGACAGTGTCGGTGAAGCTTTCTTT; CDR3: CASSQDSVGEAFF
V: TRBV24-1; D: .; J: TRBJ2-6; size: few; DNA: TGTGCCACCAGTGGCCCTGGGTCTCCTGGGGCCAACGTCCTGACTTTC; CDR3: CATSGPGSPGANVLTF
V: TRBV7-9; D: TRBD1; J: TRBJ1-1; size: few; DNA: TGTGCCAGCAGCTTGACAGGGATATGGGGGAACACTGAAGCTTTCTTT; CDR3: CASSLTGIWGNTEAFF
V: TRBV20-1; D: .; J: TRBJ2-5; size: .; DNA: TGCAGTGCTACCGTCGGAGGGAAAGAGACCCAGTACTTC; CDR3: CSATVGGKETQYF
V: TRBV6-1; D: .; J: TRBJ1-5; size: many; DNA: TGTGCCAGCGGGGAGGGAAGCCAGCCCCAGCATTTT; CDR3: CASGEGSQPQHF
V: TRBV10-3; D: TRBD2; J: TRBJ2-5; size: few; DNA: TGTGCCATCACCGCGGGAGAAGGTGGGACCCAGTACTTC; CDR3: CAITAGEGGTQYF
V: TRBV2; D: TRBD2; J: TRBJ2-3; size: many; DNA: TGTGCTGAGTCTAGCGGGAGTGCAGATACGCAGTATTTT; CDR3: CAESSGSADTQYF
V: TRBV10-2; D: TRBD2; J: TRBJ2-2; size: .; DNA: TGCGCCAGCAGGGGTGGACTAGCGGGAGGGGTCACCGGGGAGCTGTTTTTT; CDR3: CASRGGLAGGVTGELFF
V: TRBV12-3/TRBV12-4; D: .; J: TRBJ1-1; size: .; DNA: TGTGCCAGCACCTTAACCGGGACACAGACTGAAGCTTTCTTT; CDR3: CASTLTGTQTEAFF
V: TRBV19; D: TRBD1; J: TRBJ2-7; size: medium-sized; DNA: TGTGCCAGTAGTCCCCGACAGGGGGCTGGGGAGCAGTACTTC; CDR3: CASSPRQGAGEQYF
V: TRBV9; D: TRBD1; J: TRBJ2-1; size: .; DNA: TGTGCCAGCAGCGGGGACAGGGAGGGGTACAATGAGCAGTTCTTC; CDR3: CASSGDREGYNEQFF
V: TRBV30; D: TRBD1; J: TRBJ1-5; size: many; DNA: TGTGCCTGGAGATCACAGGGGGCCACCAATCAGCCCCAGCATTTT; CDR3: CAWRSQGATNQPQHF